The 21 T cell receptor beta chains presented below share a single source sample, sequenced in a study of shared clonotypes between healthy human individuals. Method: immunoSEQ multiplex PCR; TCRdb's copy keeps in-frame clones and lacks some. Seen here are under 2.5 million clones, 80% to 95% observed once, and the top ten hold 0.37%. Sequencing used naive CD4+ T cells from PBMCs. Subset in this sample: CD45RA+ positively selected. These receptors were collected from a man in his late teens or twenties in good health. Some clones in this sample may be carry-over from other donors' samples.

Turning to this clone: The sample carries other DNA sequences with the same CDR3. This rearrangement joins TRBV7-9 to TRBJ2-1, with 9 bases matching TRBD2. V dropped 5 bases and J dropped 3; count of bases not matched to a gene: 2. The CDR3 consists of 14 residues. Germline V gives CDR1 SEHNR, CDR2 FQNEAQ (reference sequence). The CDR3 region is CASSLSGGYNEQFF. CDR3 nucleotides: TGTGCCAGCAGCCTTAGCGGGGGCTACAATGAGCAGTTCTTC. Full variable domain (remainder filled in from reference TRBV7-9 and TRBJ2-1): DTGVSQNPRHKITKRGQNVTFRCDPISEHNRLYWYRQTLGQGPEFLTYFQNEAQLEKSRLLSDRFSAERPKGSFSTLEIQRTEQGDSAMYLCASSLSGGYNEQFFGPGTRLTVL.

CDR3 loop: CASSPRLDVEQFF. Written as DNA, the CDR3 is TGTGCCAGCTCACCTAGACTAGACGTTGAGCAGTTCTTC. The chain couples TRBV18 to TRBJ2-1, with a tentative D call TRBD2 (6 bases). Germline V gives CDR1 KGHSH, CDR2 LQKENI. Deletions cut 3 bases from V and 9 bases from J, with 12 bases between. The CDR3 loop spans 13 amino acids. Full variable domain (remainder filled in from reference TRBV18 and TRBJ2-1): NAGVMQNPRHLVRRRGQEARLRCSPMKGHSHVYWYRQLPEEGLKFMVYLQKENIIDESGMPKERFSAEFPKEGPSILRIQQVVRGDSAAYFCASSPRLDVEQFFGPGTRLTVL.

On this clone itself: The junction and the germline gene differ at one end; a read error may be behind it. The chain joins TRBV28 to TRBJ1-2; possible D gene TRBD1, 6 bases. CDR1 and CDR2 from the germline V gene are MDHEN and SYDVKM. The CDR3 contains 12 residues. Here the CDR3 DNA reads TGTGCCAGCAGTTTACCTGGACAGATCATCGTCTTC. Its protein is CASSLPGQIIVF.

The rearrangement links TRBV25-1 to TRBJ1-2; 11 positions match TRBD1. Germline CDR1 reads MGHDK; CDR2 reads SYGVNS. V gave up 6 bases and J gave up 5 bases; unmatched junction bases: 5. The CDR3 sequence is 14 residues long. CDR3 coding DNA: TGTGCCAGCAGCGGACAGGGGGCGCTTTATGGCTACACCTTC. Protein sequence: CASSGQGALYGYTF.

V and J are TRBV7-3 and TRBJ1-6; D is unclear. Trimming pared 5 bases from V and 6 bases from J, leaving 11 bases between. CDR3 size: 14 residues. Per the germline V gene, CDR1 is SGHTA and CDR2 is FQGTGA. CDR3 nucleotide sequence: TGTGCCAGCAGCCGAGACCCTCTTAATTCACCCCTCCACTTT. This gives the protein CASSRDPLNSPLHF.

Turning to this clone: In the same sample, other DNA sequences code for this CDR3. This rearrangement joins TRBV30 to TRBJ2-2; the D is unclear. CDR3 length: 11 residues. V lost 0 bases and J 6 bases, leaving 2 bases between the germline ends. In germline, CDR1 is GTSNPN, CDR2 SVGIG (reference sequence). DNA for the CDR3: TGTGCCTGGAGTGTAGCCGGGGAGCTGTTTTTT. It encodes CAWSVAGELFF.

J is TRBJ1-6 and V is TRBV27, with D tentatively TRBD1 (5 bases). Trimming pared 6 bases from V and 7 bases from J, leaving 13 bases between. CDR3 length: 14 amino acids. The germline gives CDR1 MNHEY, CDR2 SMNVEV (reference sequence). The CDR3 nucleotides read TGTGCCAGCAGGTTGACAGTTCACAATTCACCCCTCCACTTT. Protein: CASRLTVHNSPLHF.

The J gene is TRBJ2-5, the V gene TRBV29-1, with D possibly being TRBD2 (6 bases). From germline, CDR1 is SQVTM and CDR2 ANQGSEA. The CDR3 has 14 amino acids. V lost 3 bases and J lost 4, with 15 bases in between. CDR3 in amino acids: CSVELARVGETQYF. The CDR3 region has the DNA TGCAGCGTTGAGCTAGCGAGGGTGGGAGAGACCCAGTACTTC.

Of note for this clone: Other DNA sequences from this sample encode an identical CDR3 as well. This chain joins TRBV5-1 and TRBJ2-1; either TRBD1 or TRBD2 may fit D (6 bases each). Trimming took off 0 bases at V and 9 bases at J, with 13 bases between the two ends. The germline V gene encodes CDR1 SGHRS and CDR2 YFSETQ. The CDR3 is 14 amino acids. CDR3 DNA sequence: TGCGCCAGCAGCTTGGACTCGGGGGCGGGTGAGCAGTTCTTC. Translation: CASSLDSGAGEQFF.

For the CDR3, the DNA is TGTGCCAGCAGCGAATCTGAGGCATTCCTCTACAATGAGCAGTTCTTC. This gives the protein CASSESEAFLYNEQFF. This chain joins TRBV9 and TRBJ2-1; no reliable D call. The V end lost 3 bases, the J end lost 3 bases, and 16 bases lay between the germline ends. CDR1 SGDLS and CDR2 YYNGEE come from the germline V gene. The CDR3 has 16 amino acids.

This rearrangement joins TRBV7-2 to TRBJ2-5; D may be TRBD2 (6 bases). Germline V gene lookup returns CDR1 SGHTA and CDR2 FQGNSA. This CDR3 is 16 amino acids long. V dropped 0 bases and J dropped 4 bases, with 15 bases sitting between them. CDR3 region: CASSLAGRGNSETQYF. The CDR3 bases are TGTGCCAGCAGCTTAGCGGGACGGGGGAATTCAGAGACCCAGTACTTC. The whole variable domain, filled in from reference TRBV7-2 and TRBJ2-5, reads GAGVSQSPSNKVTEKGKDVELRCDPISGHTALYWYRQSLGQGLEFLIYFQGNSAPDKSGLPSDRFSAERTGGSVSTLTIQRTQQEDSAVYLCASSLAGRGNSETQYFGPGTRLLVL.

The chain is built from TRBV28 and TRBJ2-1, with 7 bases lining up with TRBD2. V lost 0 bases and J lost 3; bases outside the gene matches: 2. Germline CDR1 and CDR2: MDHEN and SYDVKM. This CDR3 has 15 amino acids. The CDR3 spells CASSLWLADYNEQFF. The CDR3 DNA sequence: TGTGCCAGCAGTTTATGGCTAGCGGACTACAATGAGCAGTTCTTC.

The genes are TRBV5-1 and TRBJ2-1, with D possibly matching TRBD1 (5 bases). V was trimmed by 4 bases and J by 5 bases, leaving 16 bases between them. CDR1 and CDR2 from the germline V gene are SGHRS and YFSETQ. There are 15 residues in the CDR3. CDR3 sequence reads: CASSRSRLGDNEQFF. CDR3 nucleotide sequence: TGCGCCAGCAGCCGTTCAAGATTAGGGGACAATGAGCAGTTCTTC.

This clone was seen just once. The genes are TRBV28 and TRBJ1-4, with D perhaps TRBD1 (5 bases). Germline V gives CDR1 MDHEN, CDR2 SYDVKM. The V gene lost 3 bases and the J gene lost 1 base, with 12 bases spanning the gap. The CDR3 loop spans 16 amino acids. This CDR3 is CASSFTGQGTNEKLFF. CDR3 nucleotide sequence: TGTGCCAGCAGTTTTACGGGTCAGGGAACTAATGAAAAACTGTTTTTT.

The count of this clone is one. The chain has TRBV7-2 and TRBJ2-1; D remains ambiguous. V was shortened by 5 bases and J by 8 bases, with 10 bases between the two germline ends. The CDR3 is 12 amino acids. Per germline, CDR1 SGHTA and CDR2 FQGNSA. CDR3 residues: CASSPSIDEQFF. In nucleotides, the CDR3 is TGTGCCAGCAGCCCCTCTATCGATGAGCAGTTCTTC. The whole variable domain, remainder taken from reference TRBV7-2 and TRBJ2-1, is GAGVSQSPSNKVTEKGKDVELRCDPISGHTALYWYRQSLGQGLEFLIYFQGNSAPDKSGLPSDRFSAERTGGSVSTLTIQRTQQEDSAVYLCASSPSIDEQFFGPGTRLTVL.

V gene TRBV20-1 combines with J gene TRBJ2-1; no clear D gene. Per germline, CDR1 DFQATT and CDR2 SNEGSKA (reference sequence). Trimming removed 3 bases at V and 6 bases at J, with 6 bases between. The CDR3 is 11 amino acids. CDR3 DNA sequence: TGCAGTGCTAGTAGGGTCAATGAGCAGTTCTTC. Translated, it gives CSASRVNEQFF.

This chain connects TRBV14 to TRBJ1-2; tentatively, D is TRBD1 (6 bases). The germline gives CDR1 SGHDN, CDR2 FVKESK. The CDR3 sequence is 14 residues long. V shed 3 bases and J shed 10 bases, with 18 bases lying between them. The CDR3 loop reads CASSHLDSRRDYTF. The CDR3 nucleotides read TGTGCCAGCAGCCATCTGGACAGCCGCAGGGACTACACCTTC.

This CDR3 is CASSQAGKNYEQYF. The CDR3, as DNA: TGCGCCAGCAGCCAAGCAGGCAAAAACTACGAGCAGTACTTC. This chain links TRBV4-1 with TRBJ2-7; unclear D gene. The CDR3 length is 14 residues. Trimming left V 1 base short and J 3 bases short, with 10 bases between. CDR1 is MGHRA, CDR2 YSYEKL, per germline.

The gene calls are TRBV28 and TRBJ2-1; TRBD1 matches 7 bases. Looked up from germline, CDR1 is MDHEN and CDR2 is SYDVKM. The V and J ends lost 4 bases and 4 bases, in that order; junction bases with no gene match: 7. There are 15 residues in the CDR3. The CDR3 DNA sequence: TGTGCCAGCAGTTCTTACAGGGGCTTTTACAATGAGCAGTTCTTC. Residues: CASSSYRGFYNEQFF.

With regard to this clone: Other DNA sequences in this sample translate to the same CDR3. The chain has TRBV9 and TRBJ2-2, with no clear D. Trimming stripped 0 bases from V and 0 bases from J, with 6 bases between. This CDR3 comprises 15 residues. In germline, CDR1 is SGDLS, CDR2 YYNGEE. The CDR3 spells CASSVVSANTGELFF. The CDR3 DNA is TGTGCCAGCAGCGTAGTCAGCGCGAACACCGGGGAGCTGTTTTTT. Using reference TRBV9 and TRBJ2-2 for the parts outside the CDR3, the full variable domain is DSGVTQTPKHLITATGQRVTLRCSPRSGDLSVYWYQQSLDQGLQFLIQYYNGEERAKGNILERFSAQQFPDLHSELNLSSLELGDSALYFCASSVVSANTGELFFGEGSRLTVL.

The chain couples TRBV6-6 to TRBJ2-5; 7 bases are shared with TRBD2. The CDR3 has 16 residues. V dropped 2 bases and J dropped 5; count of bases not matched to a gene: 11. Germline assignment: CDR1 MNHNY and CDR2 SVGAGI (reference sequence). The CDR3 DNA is TGTGCCAGCAGTTACAATGTCGCGGGAGCTACGGAGACCCAGTACTTC. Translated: CASSYNVAGATETQYF.